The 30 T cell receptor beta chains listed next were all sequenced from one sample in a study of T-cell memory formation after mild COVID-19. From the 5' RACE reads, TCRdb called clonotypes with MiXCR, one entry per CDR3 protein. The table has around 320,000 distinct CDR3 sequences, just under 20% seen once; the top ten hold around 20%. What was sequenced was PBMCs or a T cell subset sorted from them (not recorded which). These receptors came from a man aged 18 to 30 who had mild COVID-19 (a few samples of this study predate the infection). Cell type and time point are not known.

The CDR3 spells CASSWAAAGANVLTF. CDR3 DNA: TGCGCCAGCAGCTGGGCCGCAGCTGGGGCCAACGTCCTGACTTTC. V usage is TRBV5-1 and J usage is TRBJ2-6; D unresolved. The CDR3 has 15 amino acids. Between the trimmed V and J ends, which lost 3 bases and 2 bases, there was a span of 9 bases. The germline gives CDR1 SGHRS, CDR2 YFSETQ.

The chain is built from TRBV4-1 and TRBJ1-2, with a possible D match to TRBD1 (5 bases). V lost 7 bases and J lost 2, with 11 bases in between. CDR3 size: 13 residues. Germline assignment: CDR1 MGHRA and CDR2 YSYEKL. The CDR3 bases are TGCGCCAGCACAGGACACCAGAACTATGGCTACACCTTC. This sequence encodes CASTGHQNYGYTF.

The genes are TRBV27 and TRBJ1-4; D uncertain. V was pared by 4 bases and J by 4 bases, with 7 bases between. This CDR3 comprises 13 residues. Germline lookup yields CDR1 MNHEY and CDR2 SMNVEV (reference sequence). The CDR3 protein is CASSSGLNEKLFF. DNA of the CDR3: TGTGCCAGCAGTTCCGGACTTAATGAAAAACTGTTTTTT. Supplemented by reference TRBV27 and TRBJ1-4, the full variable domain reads EAQVTQNPRYLITVTGKKLTVTCSQNMNHEYMSWYRQDPGLGLRQIYYSMNVEVTDKGDVPEGYKVSRKEKRNFPLILESPSPNQTSLYFCASSSGLNEKLFFGSGTQLSVL.

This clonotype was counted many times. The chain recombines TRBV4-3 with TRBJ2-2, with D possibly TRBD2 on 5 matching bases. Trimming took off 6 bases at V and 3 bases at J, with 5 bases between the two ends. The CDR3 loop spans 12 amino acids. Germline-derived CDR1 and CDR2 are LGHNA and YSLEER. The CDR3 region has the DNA TGCGCCAGCAGGGACTACACCGGGGAGCTGTTTTTT. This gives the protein CASRDYTGELFF.

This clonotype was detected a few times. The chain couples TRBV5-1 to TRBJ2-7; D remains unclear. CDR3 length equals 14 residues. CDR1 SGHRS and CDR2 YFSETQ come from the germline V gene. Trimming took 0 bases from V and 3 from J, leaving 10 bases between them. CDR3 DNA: TGCGCCAGCAGCTTGGTGTCGCCCCACTACGAGCAGTACTTC. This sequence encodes CASSLVSPHYEQYF.

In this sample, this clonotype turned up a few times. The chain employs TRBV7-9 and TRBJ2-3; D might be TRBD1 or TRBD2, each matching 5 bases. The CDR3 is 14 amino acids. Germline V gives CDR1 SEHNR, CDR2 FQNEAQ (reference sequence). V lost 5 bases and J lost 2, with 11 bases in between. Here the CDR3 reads CASSGAGLTDTQYF. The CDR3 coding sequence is TGTGCCAGCAGCGGGGCGGGTCTCACAGATACGCAGTATTTT.

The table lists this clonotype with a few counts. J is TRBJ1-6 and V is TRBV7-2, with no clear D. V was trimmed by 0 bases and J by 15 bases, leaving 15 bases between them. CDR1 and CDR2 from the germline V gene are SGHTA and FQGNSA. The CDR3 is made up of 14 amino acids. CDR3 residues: CASSLASGGLLLHF. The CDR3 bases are TGTGCCAGCAGCTTAGCGTCCGGAGGGCTTCTCCTCCACTTT.

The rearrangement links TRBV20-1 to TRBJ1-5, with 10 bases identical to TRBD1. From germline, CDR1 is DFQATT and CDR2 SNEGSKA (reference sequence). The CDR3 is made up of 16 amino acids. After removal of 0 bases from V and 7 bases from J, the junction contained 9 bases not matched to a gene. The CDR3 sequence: CSARDPRTGGQQPQHF. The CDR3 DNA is TGCAGTGCTAGAGATCCCAGGACAGGGGGTCAACAGCCCCAGCATTTT.

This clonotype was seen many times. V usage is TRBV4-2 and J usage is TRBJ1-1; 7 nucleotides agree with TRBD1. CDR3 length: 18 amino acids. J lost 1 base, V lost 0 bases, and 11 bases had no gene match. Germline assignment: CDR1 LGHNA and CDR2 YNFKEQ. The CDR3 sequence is CASSQEDRAGGANTEAFF. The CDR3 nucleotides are TGTGCCAGCAGCCAAGAAGACAGGGCCGGCGGGGCGAACACTGAAGCTTTCTTT.

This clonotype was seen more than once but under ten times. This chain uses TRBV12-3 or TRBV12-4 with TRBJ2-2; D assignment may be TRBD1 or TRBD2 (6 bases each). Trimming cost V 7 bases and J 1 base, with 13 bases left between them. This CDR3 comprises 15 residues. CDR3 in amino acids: CASKQGSGNTGELFF. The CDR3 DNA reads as TGTGCCAGCAAACAGGGTAGCGGGAACACCGGGGAGCTGTTTTTT.

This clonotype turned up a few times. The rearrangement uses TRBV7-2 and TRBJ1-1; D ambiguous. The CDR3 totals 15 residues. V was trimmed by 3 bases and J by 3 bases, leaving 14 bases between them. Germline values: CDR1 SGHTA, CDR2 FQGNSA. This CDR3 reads CASSFLAHLYTEAFF. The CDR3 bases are TGTGCCAGCAGCTTTTTGGCTCACCTGTACACTGAAGCTTTCTTT.

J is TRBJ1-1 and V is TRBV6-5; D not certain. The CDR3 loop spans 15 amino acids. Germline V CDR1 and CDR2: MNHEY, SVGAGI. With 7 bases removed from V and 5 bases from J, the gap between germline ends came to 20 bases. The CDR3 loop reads CASTERSGRWTEAFF. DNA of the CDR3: TGTGCCAGCACAGAGCGCTCGGGTAGGTGGACTGAAGCTTTCTTT.

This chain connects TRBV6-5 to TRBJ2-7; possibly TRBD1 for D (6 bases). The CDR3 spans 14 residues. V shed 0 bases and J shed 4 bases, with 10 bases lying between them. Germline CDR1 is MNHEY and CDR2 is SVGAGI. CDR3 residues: CASSYSGQKYEQYF. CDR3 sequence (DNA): TGTGCCAGCAGTTACTCCGGACAGAAATACGAGCAGTACTTC.

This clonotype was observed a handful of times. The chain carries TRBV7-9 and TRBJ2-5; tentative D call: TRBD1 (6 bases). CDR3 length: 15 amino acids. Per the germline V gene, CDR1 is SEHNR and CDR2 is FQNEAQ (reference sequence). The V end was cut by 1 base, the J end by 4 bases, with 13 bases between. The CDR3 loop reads CASSLGSGTSETQYF. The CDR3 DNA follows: TGTGCCAGCAGCTTAGGCTCTGGGACATCAGAGACCCAGTACTTC.

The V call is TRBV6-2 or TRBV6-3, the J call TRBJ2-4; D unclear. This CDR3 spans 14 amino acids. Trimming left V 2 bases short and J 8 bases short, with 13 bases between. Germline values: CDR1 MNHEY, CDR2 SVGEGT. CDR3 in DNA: TGTGCCAGCAGTTACCATGTTTCTCAGGACATTCAGTACTTC. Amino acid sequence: CASSYHVSQDIQYF.

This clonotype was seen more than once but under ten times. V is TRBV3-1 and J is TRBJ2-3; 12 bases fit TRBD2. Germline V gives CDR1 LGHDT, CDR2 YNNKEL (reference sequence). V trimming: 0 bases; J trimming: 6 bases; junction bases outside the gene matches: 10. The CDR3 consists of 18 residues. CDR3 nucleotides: TGTGCCAGCAGCCAAGACGTTCCTAGCGGGGGGGGCAGGGATACGCAGTATTTT. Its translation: CASSQDVPSGGGRDTQYF.

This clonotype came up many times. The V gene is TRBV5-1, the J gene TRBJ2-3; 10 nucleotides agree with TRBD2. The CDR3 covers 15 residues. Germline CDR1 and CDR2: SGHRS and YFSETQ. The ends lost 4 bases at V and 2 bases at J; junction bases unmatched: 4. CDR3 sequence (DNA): TGCGCCAGCAGCGGGACTAGCGCGTACACAGATACGCAGTATTTT. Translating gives CASSGTSAYTDTQYF.

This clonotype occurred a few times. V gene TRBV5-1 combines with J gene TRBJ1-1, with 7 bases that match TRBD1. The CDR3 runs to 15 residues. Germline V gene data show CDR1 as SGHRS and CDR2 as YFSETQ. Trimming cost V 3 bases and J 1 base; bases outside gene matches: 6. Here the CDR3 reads CASSSTGQPNTEAFF. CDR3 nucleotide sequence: TGCGCCAGCAGCTCCACGGGACAGCCGAACACTGAAGCTTTCTTT.

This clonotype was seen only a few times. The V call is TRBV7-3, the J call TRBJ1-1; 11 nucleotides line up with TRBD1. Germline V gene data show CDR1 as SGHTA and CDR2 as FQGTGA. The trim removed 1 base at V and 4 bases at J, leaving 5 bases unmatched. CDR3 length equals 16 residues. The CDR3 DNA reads TGTGCCAGCAGCTTAAACGGGGACAGGGGGATCACTGAAGCTTTCTTT. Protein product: CASSLNGDRGITEAFF.

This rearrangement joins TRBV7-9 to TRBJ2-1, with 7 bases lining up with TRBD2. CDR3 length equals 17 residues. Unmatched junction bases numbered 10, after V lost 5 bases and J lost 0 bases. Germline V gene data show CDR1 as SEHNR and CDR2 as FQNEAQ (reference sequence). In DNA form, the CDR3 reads TGTGCCAGCAGCCCCCGGGGCGGGGGTACCTCCTACAATGAGCAGTTCTTC. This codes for CASSPRGGGTSYNEQFF. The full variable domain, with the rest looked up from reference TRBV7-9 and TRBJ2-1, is DTGVSQNPRHKITKRGQNVTFRCDPISEHNRLYWYRQTLGQGPEFLTYFQNEAQLEKSRLLSDRFSAERPKGSFSTLEIQRTEQGDSAMYLCASSPRGGGTSYNEQFFGPGTRLTVL.

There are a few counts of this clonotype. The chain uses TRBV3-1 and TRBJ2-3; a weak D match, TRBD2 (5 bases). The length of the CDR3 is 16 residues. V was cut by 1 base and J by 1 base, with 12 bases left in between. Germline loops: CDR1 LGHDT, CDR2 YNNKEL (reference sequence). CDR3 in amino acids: CASSQGVSDRTDTQYF. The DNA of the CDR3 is TGTGCCAGCAGCCAAGGGGTTAGCGATCGCACAGATACGCAGTATTTT.

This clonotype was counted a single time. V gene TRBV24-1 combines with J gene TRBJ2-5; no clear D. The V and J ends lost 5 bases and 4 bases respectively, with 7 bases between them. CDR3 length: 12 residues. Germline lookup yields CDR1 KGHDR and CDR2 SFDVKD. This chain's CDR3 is CATSGVGETQYF. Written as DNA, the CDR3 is TGTGCCACCAGTGGGGTGGGAGAGACCCAGTACTTC.

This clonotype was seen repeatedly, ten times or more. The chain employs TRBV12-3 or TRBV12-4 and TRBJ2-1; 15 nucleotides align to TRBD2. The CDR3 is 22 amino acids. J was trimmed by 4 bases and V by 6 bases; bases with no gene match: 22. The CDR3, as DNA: TGTGCCAGCAGAAGCAGGACTAGCGGGGGGGCCGTTGGTCCCACATGGTACAATGAGCAGTTCTTC. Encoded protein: CASRSRTSGGAVGPTWYNEQFF.

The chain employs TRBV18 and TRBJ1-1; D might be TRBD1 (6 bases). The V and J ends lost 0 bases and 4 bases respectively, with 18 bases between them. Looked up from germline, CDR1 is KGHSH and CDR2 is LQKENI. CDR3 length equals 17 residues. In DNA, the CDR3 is TGTGCCAGCTCACCACCGGACAGTCTCGGGTATCGCACTGAAGCTTTCTTT. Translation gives CASSPPDSLGYRTEAFF.

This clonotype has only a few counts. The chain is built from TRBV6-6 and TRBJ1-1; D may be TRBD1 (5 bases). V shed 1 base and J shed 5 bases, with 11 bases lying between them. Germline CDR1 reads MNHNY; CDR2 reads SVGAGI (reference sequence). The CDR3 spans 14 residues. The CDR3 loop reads CASSYYGAETEAFF. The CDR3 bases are TGTGCCAGCAGTTACTATGGGGCGGAGACTGAAGCTTTCTTT.

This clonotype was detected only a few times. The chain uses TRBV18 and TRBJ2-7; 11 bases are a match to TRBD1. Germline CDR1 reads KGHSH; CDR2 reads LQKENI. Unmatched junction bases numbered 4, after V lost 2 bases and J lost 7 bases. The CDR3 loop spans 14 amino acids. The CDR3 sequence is CASSPGQGAREQYF. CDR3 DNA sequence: TGTGCCAGCTCACCAGGACAGGGGGCTCGGGAGCAGTACTTC.

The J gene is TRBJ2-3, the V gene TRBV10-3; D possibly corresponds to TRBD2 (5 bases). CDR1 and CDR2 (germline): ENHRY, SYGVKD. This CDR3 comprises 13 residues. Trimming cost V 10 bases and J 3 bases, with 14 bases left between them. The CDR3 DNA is TGTGCCACCACTAGTAAGGGAACAGATACGCAGTATTTT. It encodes CATTSKGTDTQYF.

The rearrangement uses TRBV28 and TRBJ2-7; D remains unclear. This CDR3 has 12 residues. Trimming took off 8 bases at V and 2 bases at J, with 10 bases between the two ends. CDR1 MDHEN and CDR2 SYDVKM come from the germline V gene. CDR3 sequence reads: CASLSSTYEQYV. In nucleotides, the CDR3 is TGTGCCAGCTTGAGTTCCACCTACGAGCAGTACGTC.

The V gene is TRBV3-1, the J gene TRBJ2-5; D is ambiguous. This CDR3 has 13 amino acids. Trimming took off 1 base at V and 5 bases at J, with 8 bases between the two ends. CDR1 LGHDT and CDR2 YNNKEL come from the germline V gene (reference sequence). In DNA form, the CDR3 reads TGTGCCAGCAGCCAAGGTTCGAGGGAGACCCAGTACTTC. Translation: CASSQGSRETQYF.

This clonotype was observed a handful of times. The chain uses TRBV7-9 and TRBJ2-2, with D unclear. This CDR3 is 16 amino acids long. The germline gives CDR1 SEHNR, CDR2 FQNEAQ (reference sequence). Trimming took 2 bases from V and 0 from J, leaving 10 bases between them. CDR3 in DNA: TGTGCCAGCAGCTTACCAGGAAGAACGAACACCGGGGAGCTGTTTTTT. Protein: CASSLPGRTNTGELFF. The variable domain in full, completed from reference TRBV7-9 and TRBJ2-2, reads DTGVSQNPRHKITKRGQNVTFRCDPISEHNRLYWYRQTLGQGPEFLTYFQNEAQLEKSRLLSDRFSAERPKGSFSTLEIQRTEQGDSAMYLCASSLPGRTNTGELFFGEGSRLTVL.